This record looks at one T cell receptor (beta chain) sequence and its context. Its target antigen remains unknown. The record originates from a study of monozygotic twins with inflammatory bowel disease (dated by TCRdb to between 2018 and 2021). Notes on the research overall: The full study comprised some 30 monozygotic twin pairs: nine German pairs (four IBD-concordant, five IBD-discordant) and 19 IBD-discordant Danish pairs. The search for disease-associated traits relied mainly on comparing, within discordant pairs, IBD patients with their genetically identical healthy co-twins. Each individual had, on average, about 151 000 unique TCRalpha sequences and 181 000 unique TCRbeta sequences available for analysis.

Counted from cysteine to phenylalanine, this CDR3 has 14 amino acids. This entry has no DNA. A 2.5 ml peripheral blood sample was drawn into PAXgene tubes per donor and stored at -80°C. Without any T cell sorting, total RNA was extracted from whole blood using the PAXgene blood miRNA kit on an automated QIAcube. Peripheral blood from monozygotic twin pairs, either concordant or discordant for inflammatory bowel disease, underwent deep TCRalpha and TCRbeta repertoire profiling that used unique molecular barcoding. Smoking habits were recorded for all twin pairs, and each individual was classified as a current, former or never smoker. The method behind the library was 5' RACE. For each TCR library, 3,500 to 4,000 ng of total RNA was used. For each sample, cDNA synthesis with SMARTScribe reverse transcriptase was split into eight separate reactions. During cDNA synthesis, template switching was used to introduce unique molecular identifiers that contained a 6-nucleotide sample barcode. Amplification of TCRalpha and TCRbeta cDNA involved two nested PCRs of around 15 and 9 cycles, and each PCR was followed by bead purification. Before amplification, the cDNA was both treated with uracil DNA-glycosylase and purified with the QIAquick PCR purification kit. In the second PCR, Illumina TruSeq-compatible adapters and sample-specific barcodes were added. Library quality and concentration were checked on TapeStation and Qubit, and libraries were pooled at approximately 4.7 ng each. The pooled libraries were sequenced with 2 x 100 bp reads and custom sequencing primers on an Illumina HiSeq2500 single-index Rapid Run. Per the original workflow: MiGEC version 1.2.6 was used for UMI-based consensus assembly, which corrected PCR and sequencing errors. MiXCR version 2.1.1 handled V(D)J alignment, clonotype assembly and CDR3 extraction. To normalise gene usage, clonotype sharing and MAIT/NKT TCR abundance, the top 1000, 10 000 and 20 000 clonotypes in each sample were analysed. Diversity was computed as the inverse Simpson index with the vegan R package after downsampling to 27 000 UMIs. Paired Mann-Whitney U tests were applied to discordant twin pairs, with Benjamini-Hochberg correction for multiple testing. TCRdb reprocessed the reads and lists each CDR3 protein sequence as a single entry, with no DNA. The V and J calls come from TCRdb's annotation, not from the publication. The table of this sample itemizes approximately 330,000 distinct CDR3 sequences. Clones ranked in the top ten supply 2% to 2.5% of the sample.

Broad study findings and their caveats: Measured by the inverse Simpson index, TCRbeta repertoire diversity was lower in IBD patients than in their healthy co-twins. No single strong signal or clonotype linked to IBD turned up in the results, so the idea that one exists was not supported. Compared with healthy twins, IBD patients shared fewer clonotypes with other individuals, and the difference was most pronounced in patients with signs of disease activity. Background noise and inter-individual variability may have been introduced into the repertoires by the differing immunosuppressive treatments among patients. The analysis was unable to tell different T cell subtypes apart. Concordant and discordant twins showed no difference in repertoire similarity, possibly because of limited statistical power.

The TCR comes from a human donor with ulcerative colitis or Crohn's disease, or a healthy co-twin of an affected twin (not recorded which). The sequenced sample consisted of blood. This chain joins TRBV12-3 or TRBV12-4 to TRBJ1-3. CDR3 reads: CASSFPDGVNTIYF.